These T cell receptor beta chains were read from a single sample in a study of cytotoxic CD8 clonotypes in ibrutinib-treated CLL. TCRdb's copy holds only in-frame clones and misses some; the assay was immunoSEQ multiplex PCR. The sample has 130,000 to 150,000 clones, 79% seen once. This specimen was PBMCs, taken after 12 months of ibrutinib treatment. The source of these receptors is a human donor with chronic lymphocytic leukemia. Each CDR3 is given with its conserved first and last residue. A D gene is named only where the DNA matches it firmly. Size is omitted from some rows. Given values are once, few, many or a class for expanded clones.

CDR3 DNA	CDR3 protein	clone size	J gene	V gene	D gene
TGTGCCAGCAGCCAAGCCAGTGTCGGTGAGCAGTTCTTC	CASSQASVGEQFF	.	TRBJ2-1	TRBV4-2	.
TGTGCCTGGAGCCTTGGGGGAGGGACAGGGGCCTACAATGAGCAGTTCTTC	CAWSLGGGTGAYNEQFF	.	TRBJ2-1	TRBV30	TRBD1
TGTGCCAGCAGTGTTCTAACAGGGCGAGGACAGCCCCAGCATTTT	CASSVLTGRGQPQHF	.	TRBJ1-5	TRBV6-4	.
TGCGCCAGCAGCCAAGAATATAAATCTAGGGGAATGAACACTGAAGCTTTCTTT	CASSQEYKSRGMNTEAFF	few	TRBJ1-1	TRBV4-1	.
TGTGCCAGCACCTTAGCGGGAGCGGGGGGAAAATACTACAATGAGCAGTTCTTC	CASTLAGAGGKYYNEQFF	.	TRBJ2-1	TRBV11-1	TRBD2
TGTGCCAGCAGCAAGGCCTCAGGGCCCTACGAGCAGTACTTC	CASSKASGPYEQYF	.	TRBJ2-7	TRBV21-1	.
TGTGCCAGCAGTCGTGGGACTAGCGGGAGTGAGCAGTTCTTC	CASSRGTSGSEQFF	.	TRBJ2-1	TRBV9	TRBD2
TGTGCCAGCAGTGAATCAGGGATCCCAGGGTCCCAGTACTTC	CASSESGIPGSQYF	.	TRBJ2-5	TRBV6-4	.
TGTGCCAGCAGTTACTCCGAAGGGACAGAAGCTTTCTTT	CASSYSEGTEAFF	.	TRBJ1-1	TRBV6-5	.
TGTGCCAGCAGTGAATTTCGGGGGGAAGGCAATCAGCCCCAGCATTTT	CASSEFRGEGNQPQHF	.	TRBJ1-5	TRBV2	.
TGCGCCAGCACTCGTAGCGGGAGTACCTACGAGCAGTACTTC	CASTRSGSTYEQYF	few	TRBJ2-7	TRBV10-1	TRBD2
TGCGCCAGCAGCCCGATTCCGGGCACTGAAGCTTTCTTT	CASSPIPGTEAFF	.	TRBJ1-1	TRBV5-1	.
TGTGCCACCGGGCTCTTCGGGACTAGCATTGAGCAGTTCTTC	CATGLFGTSIEQFF	once	TRBJ2-1	TRBV15	TRBD2
TGTGCCAGCAGCAACCGACCGGACGGGGAGCTGTTTTTT	CASSNRPDGELFF	.	TRBJ2-2	TRBV7-9	.
TGCGCCAGCAGCACGGGAGGGACAGGGGCCTACGAGCAGTACTTC	CASSTGGTGAYEQYF	.	TRBJ2-7	TRBV5-1	TRBD1
TGTGCCAGCAGCTTGGTACTAGATGTCCACGAGCAGTACTTC	CASSLVLDVHEQYF	.	TRBJ2-7	TRBV5-4	.
TGTGCCAGCAGTTCCGACAGGGAGGGGAGCCCAGATACGCAGTATTTT	CASSSDREGSPDTQYF	.	TRBJ2-3	TRBV7-3	.
TGTGCCAGCAGAACCCAATCTAACAGGGAAGTGGGCTATGGCTACACCTTC	CASRTQSNREVGYGYTF	.	TRBJ1-2	TRBV28	.
TGTGCCAGCTCACCACCGAGCGGGAGGGCCTCTAGGACCTACGAGCAGTACTTC	CASSPPSGRASRTYEQYF	.	TRBJ2-7	TRBV18	TRBD2